A single sample gave rise to the 7 T cell receptor beta chains below, sequenced in a study of T cell responses to AZD1222 COVID-19 vaccine. Sequencing used immunoSEQ multiplex PCR; TCRdb keeps in-frame clones, though not all of them. The table records about 150,000 clones, roughly 87% of them present only once. Sequencing was performed on peripheral blood, taken on day 0 of AZD1222 vaccination. Source of these receptors: an adult in good health.

V and J are TRBV5-4 and TRBJ1-3, with a possible D match to TRBD1 (5 bases). Trimming took 2 bases from V and 2 from J, leaving 11 bases between them. The V gene's germline CDR1 is SGHNT and CDR2 YYREEE (reference sequence). The CDR3 is 15 amino acids. The DNA of the CDR3 is TGTGCCAGCAGCTTTGGGACGGCAACTGGAAACACCATATATTTT. It codes for CASSFGTATGNTIYF.

This chain joins TRBV7-3 and TRBJ2-5, with 7 bases lining up with TRBD1. In germline, CDR1 is SGHTA, CDR2 FQGTGA. The CDR3 loop spans 15 amino acids. V shed 0 bases and J 5 bases; nucleotides not matched to a gene: 6. CDR3 protein: CASSLTGTATETQYF. The DNA for the CDR3 is TGTGCCAGCAGCTTAACCGGGACAGCGACGGAGACCCAGTACTTC.

The chain uses TRBV18 and TRBJ1-3, with D hard to call. Germline V gives CDR1 KGHSH, CDR2 LQKENI. There are 15 residues in the CDR3. V was cut by 6 bases and J by 0 bases, with 12 bases left in between. CDR3 nucleotide sequence: TGTGCCAGCTCCACAGTGGACTCCTCTGGAAACACCATATATTTT. The encoded protein is CASSTVDSSGNTIYF.

The CDR3 coding sequence is TGTGCCAGCAGAGCCTCGACAGGGGGGTACAATGAGCAGTTCTTC. This encodes CASRASTGGYNEQFF. The chain combines TRBV6-5 with TRBJ2-1; 9 bases agree with TRBD1. CDR3 length: 15 amino acids. Germline CDR1 is MNHEY and CDR2 is SVGAGI. The V segment lost 6 bases and the J segment 4 bases; nucleotides outside the gene matches: 7.

This chain links TRBV19 with TRBJ1-1; no definite D call. The V end lost 5 bases, the J end lost 3 bases, and 16 bases lay between the germline ends. CDR1 and CDR2 (germline): LNHDA, SQIVND (reference sequence). The CDR3 is 15 amino acids. The CDR3 is CASSPTPPRDTEAFF. In DNA, the CDR3 is TGTGCCAGTAGTCCGACCCCGCCGCGAGACACTGAAGCTTTCTTT.

This clone was counted between two and nine times. This chain uses TRBV5-1 with TRBJ2-5, with 11 bases matching TRBD1. CDR1 SGHRS and CDR2 YFSETQ come from the germline V gene. CDR3 length: 15 residues. The J segment lost 7 bases and the V segment lost 4 bases, leaving 9 bases of the junction unmatched. CDR3 in amino acids: CASSPGTGGLWTQYF. The CDR3 DNA follows: TGCGCCAGCAGCCCTGGGACAGGGGGTCTGTGGACCCAGTACTTC.

This clone was counted between two and nine times. The chain uses TRBV7-2 and TRBJ1-5; D is ambiguous. Trimming removed 2 bases at V and 3 bases at J, with 11 bases between. Germline-derived CDR1 and CDR2 are SGHTA and FQGNSA. This CDR3 has 15 amino acids. In nucleotides, the CDR3 is TGTGCCAGCAGCTTACGCCCCTCCGACAATCAGCCCCAGCATTTT. It codes for CASSLRPSDNQPQHF.